This TCR beta chain was retrieved from a study of glioma-infiltrating T cells (dated by TCRdb to the mid-2010s). For context, the study as a whole: Low-grade gliomas were WHO grade II oligodendrogliomas or astrocytomas, and glioblastomas were WHO grade IV tumors sampled at initial rather than recurrent diagnosis. Dexamethasone was administered to glioma patients for six or fewer days before surgery. Sequencing coverage of about 4- to 11-fold of about 910,000 peripheral T cells was targeted for blood libraries. Sequencing of TCR alpha- and beta-chain repertoires was performed on glioma tissue, on non-neoplastic brain tissue, and on matched peripheral blood mononuclear cells. To measure divergence between tissue and blood T-cell populations, each tissue-infiltrating repertoire was compared with the peripheral blood repertoire of the same patient. The paired cohort was made up of three low-grade glioma patients, several primary glioblastoma patients and three non-glioma patients who contributed non-neoplastic brain tissue.

The iRepertoire nested amplicon-rescue multiplex PCR (arm-PCR) platform was used to amplify TCR alpha and beta CDR3 regions from RNA. The input for one-step reverse transcription and amplification was about 85-400 ng of either tissue mRNA or PBMC total RNA. Following bead purification, Illumina adapters were added by a secondary multiplex PCR, and the libraries were gel-purified between 200 and 400 bp. Demultiplexing relied on internal 6-nucleotide barcodes carried by the libraries. Libraries were sequenced on an Illumina MiSeq with 2x220 or 2x250 nucleotide paired-end reads. The authors processed their data as follows. Paired reads were merged with FLASH 1.2.11 and aligned to the GRCh37 human genome with BWA-MEM before extracting TRA and TRB reads. V and J assignment used an IMGT-derived reference of cassette sequences and CDR3 motifs that included pseudogenes. Reads were translated in three frames, and productive CDR3s were defined as those with a C...FGXG motif and no stop codons. Clonotypes were defined as unique combinations of V-J cassette pair and CDR3 amino acid sequence. Filtering of reads was based on Hamming distance, with the threshold set by the sequence error rate of each sample in mapped regions. TCRdb reran the public reads through fastp at Q25 and MiXCR, keeping productive beta chains. CDR3 protein duplicates are merged, each entry listing the most common genes and DNA. These V and J calls derive from TCRdb rather than the authors' analysis. This sample lists roughly 350,000 distinct CDR3 sequences; approximately 42% were detected once. The leading ten clones occupy about 11% of the sample.

CDR1 and CDR2 were assigned from the germline V gene as MNHEY and SVGEGT. From the cysteine up to the phenylalanine, the CDR3 has a length of 15 residues. Solely the CDR3 DNA is kept, with 45 bases framed from the first base. V gives up 2 bases and J gives up 9 bases, and the segment between their germline ends measures 18 bases. A single count supports this clonotype. The specificity of this receptor is unknown. A single base separates this from a much larger clone, so it may be a read error. Immediately after resection, surgical brain or tumor specimens were cryofrozen in liquid nitrogen, with peripheral blood cells collected concurrently. What the study reported, not specific to this receptor: Very few CDR3 sequences were shared between tissue and blood, attributed to high CDR3 diversity and limited sampling. Group comparisons rested on small numbers: three non-neoplastic, three low-grade glioma and under ten glioblastoma patients. A signature set of shared blood CDR3 motifs marked patients with low tissue-blood divergence and was depleted in highly divergent patients. VJ-independent divergence between tissue and blood was found to be below expectation in non-neoplastic patients but above expectation in all gliomas, particularly low-grade gliomas.

The sequence is built from TRBV6-2 or TRBV6-3 and TRBJ2-3; the D segment is perhaps TRBD1 or TRBD2, each sharing 5 matched bases. The sequencing input was glioma tissue, nonneoplastic brain tissue, or PBMCs (not recorded which). The receptor was derived from a human donor with low-grade glioma or glioblastoma, undergoing nonglioma brain surgery, or in good health (not recorded which). At the DNA level, the sequence is TGTGCCAGCAGTTACGCCGGGACCACCGTACGAACGCAGTATTTT. Its amino acids are CASSYAGTTVRTQYF.